This TCR beta chain was identified in a study of shared clonotypes between healthy human individuals. The sample holds one count of this clone. Some clones are missing from TCRdb's copy, which holds only in-frame ones; the method was immunoSEQ multiplex PCR. The sample yields 1,500,000 or so clones, over 95% seen once. This receptor was identified in a man aged 25-45 years in good health. Sequencing input: naive CD4+ T cells sorted from blood. Subset given: CD45RA+ positively selected.

The CDR3 DNA sequence: TGCAGCGTTGTGCCAGAGAGAGGGACAGGACGTTACGAGCAGTACTTC. Its translation is CSVVPERGTGRYEQYF. The chain uses TRBV29-1 and TRBJ2-7, with 8 nucleotides matching TRBD1. Germline V gives CDR1 SQVTM, CDR2 ANQGSEA. This CDR3 region has 16 residues. V lost 4 bases and J lost 4; bases outside the gene matches: 15.